A single sample is the source of the 31 T cell receptor beta chains below, sequenced in a study of beta chain features in type 1 diabetes. TCRB transcripts that were expressed got sequenced, as all of the isolated RNA had been reverse transcribed. Method: immunoSEQ multiplex PCR; TCRdb's copy keeps in-frame clones and lacks some. The data show about 340,000 clones, less than 9.5% seen once. Sequenced material: central memory CD4+ T cells from blood. The receptors stem from a woman aged 18-29 years in good health.

This chain joins TRBV4-3 and TRBJ2-7, with 9 nucleotides matching TRBD1. The germline gives CDR1 LGHNA, CDR2 YSLEER. Trimming removed 4 bases from V and 3 bases from J; junction bases left unmatched: 7. This CDR3 is 15 amino acids long. This CDR3 is CASSPRDREDYEQYF. The CDR3, as DNA: TGCGCCAGCAGCCCCCGGGACAGGGAGGACTACGAGCAGTACTTC.

The V call is TRBV6-1, the J call TRBJ1-1, with D perhaps matching TRBD1 (5 bases). This CDR3 comprises 14 residues. With 7 bases removed from V and 5 bases from J, the gap between germline ends came to 17 bases. The germline CDR1 and CDR2 sequences are MNHNS and SASEGT. The DNA for the CDR3 is TGTGCCAGCATATGGGGGGTCGGAGGAACTGAAGCTTTCTTT. Protein sequence: CASIWGVGGTEAFF.

This clone was found many times. The chain recombines TRBV27 with TRBJ2-1; D is undetermined. The CDR3 consists of 14 residues. Trimming cost V 5 bases and J 2 bases, with 10 bases left between them. Germline-derived CDR1 and CDR2 are MNHEY and SMNVEV (reference sequence). CDR3 coding DNA: TGTGCCAGCAGTCCCTTCCTTACCTACAATGAGCAGTTCTTC. Translated: CASSPFLTYNEQFF.

This clone appeared a few times. The V call is TRBV14, the J call TRBJ2-7, with 9 bases lining up with TRBD2. Germline CDR1 SGHDN, CDR2 FVKESK. The CDR3 is 16 residues long. Trimming at V came to 2 bases and at J to 5 bases, leaving 10 bases not matched to a gene. DNA for the CDR3: TGTGCCAGCAGCCAAACTATTAGCGGGAGTGACGACGAGCAGTACTTC. Its translation is CASSQTISGSDDEQYF.

There are a few counts of this clone. The chain links TRBV11-2 to TRBJ2-7, with 8 bases fitting TRBD2. The V segment lost 1 base and the J segment 4 bases; nucleotides outside the gene matches: 3. The CDR3 contains 14 residues. CDR1 is SGHAT, CDR2 FQNNGV, per germline. CDR3 coding DNA: TGTGCCAGCAGCTTAGCGGGAGGGCCTTACGAGCAGTACTTC. Translating it yields CASSLAGGPYEQYF.

This clone was seen repeatedly, ten times or more. The J gene is TRBJ2-3, the V gene TRBV7-3; D remains ambiguous. The germline V gene has CDR1 SGHTA and CDR2 FQGTGA. This CDR3 contains 14 residues. The germline V and J ends were trimmed by 1 base and 1 base, with 6 bases remaining between them. In DNA, the CDR3 is TGTGCCAGCAGCTTAAACACAGGCACAGATACGCAGTATTTT. This sequence encodes CASSLNTGTDTQYF.

The CDR3 loop is CASSTGQGYGYTF. CDR3 nucleotide sequence: TGTGCCAGCAGTACGGGACAGGGCTATGGCTACACCTTC. The V call is TRBV28, the J call TRBJ1-2; 9 bases match TRBD1. Losses at the gene ends were 5 bases for V and 4 bases for J; bases not matched to a gene: 2. Germline V gives CDR1 MDHEN, CDR2 SYDVKM. The CDR3 totals 13 residues.

This clone has a handful of counts. The chain has TRBV7-9 and TRBJ1-1; weak D call: TRBD1 (5 bases). The V end was cut by 4 bases, the J end by 1 base, with 16 bases between. This CDR3 comprises 16 residues. The V gene's germline CDR1 is SEHNR and CDR2 FQNEAQ (reference sequence). CDR3 in DNA: TGTGCCAGCAGCTCCCAGACCGCAACAGGGAACACTGAAGCTTTCTTT. It yields the protein CASSSQTATGNTEAFF.

This rearrangement joins TRBV6-6 to TRBJ1-5; D unclear. The CDR3 has 15 amino acids. Germline V gene lookup returns CDR1 MNHNY and CDR2 SVGAGI (reference sequence). The V end was cut by 4 bases, the J end by 1 base, with 11 bases between. CDR3 sequence reads: CASSLLGRSNQPQHF. CDR3 in DNA: TGTGCCAGCAGTTTACTGGGCCGGAGCAATCAGCCCCAGCATTTT.

In this sample, this clone turned up a few times. This chain links TRBV7-2 with TRBJ2-1, with 7 bases identical to TRBD2. Germline CDR1 is SGHTA and CDR2 is FQGNSA. V lost 1 base, J lost 7 bases, and 7 bases stayed unmatched. CDR3 size: 15 residues. The CDR3 protein is CASSLGGGRRNEQFF. The DNA of the CDR3 is TGTGCCAGCAGCTTAGGGGGCGGGAGAAGGAATGAGCAGTTCTTC.

This clone was observed a few times. The chain joins TRBV7-3 to TRBJ2-4, with TRBD2 identical over 8 bases. The CDR3 is made up of 19 amino acids. Germline trimming cut 5 bases from V and 0 bases from J; bases unmatched to any gene: 15. The germline gives CDR1 SGHTA, CDR2 FQGTGA. The CDR3 region is CASSPGGVFAARAKNIQYF. Here the CDR3 DNA reads TGTGCCAGCAGCCCCGGGGGGGTATTTGCGGCCAGAGCCAAAAACATTCAGTACTTC.

The sample holds a few counts of this clone. The chain recombines TRBV27 with TRBJ2-7; 14 bases line up with TRBD2. The CDR3 runs 19 residues. After removal of 5 bases from V and 0 bases from J, the junction contained 12 bases not matched to a gene. Germline V gene sequence: CDR1 MNHEY, CDR2 SMNVEV (reference sequence). Written as DNA, the CDR3 is TGTGCCAGCAGTATTAAGGGGACTAGCGGGAGTCGCATCTCCTACGAGCAGTACTTC. Its protein is CASSIKGTSGSRISYEQYF.

This clone has only a few counts. The rearrangement joins TRBV7-2 to TRBJ2-1; 7 positions match TRBD1. The V segment lost 2 bases and the J segment 6 bases; nucleotides outside the gene matches: 4. Looked up from germline, CDR1 is SGHTA and CDR2 is FQGNSA. The CDR3 runs 14 residues. CDR3 residues: CASSLQTGFNEQFF. CDR3 nucleotide sequence: TGTGCCAGCAGCTTACAGACAGGGTTCAATGAGCAGTTCTTC.

This chain joins TRBV7-2 and TRBJ1-1; D not certain. Germline V lookup: CDR1 SGHTA, CDR2 FQGNSA. This CDR3 spans 13 amino acids. Trimming left V 1 base short and J 7 bases short, with 10 bases between. The CDR3 region is CASSLDQRFEAFF. CDR3 in DNA: TGTGCCAGCAGCTTAGATCAGAGGTTTGAAGCTTTCTTT.

This clone was seen more than once but under ten times. This chain uses TRBV7-2 with TRBJ2-7; D remains unclear. In germline, CDR1 is SGHTA, CDR2 FQGNSA. The CDR3 extends over 15 amino acids. The germline V and J ends were trimmed by 5 bases and 1 base, with 15 bases remaining between them. This CDR3 reads CASSPSPWQSYEQYF. The DNA for the CDR3 is TGTGCCAGCAGCCCCTCTCCGTGGCAATCCTACGAGCAGTACTTC.

A word on this clone: The sample contains more than one DNA sequence encoding this CDR3. V is TRBV18 and J is TRBJ1-1; D is unclear. Germline CDR1 reads KGHSH; CDR2 reads LQKENI. Between the trimmed V and J ends, which lost 3 bases and 1 base, there was a span of 6 bases. This CDR3 comprises 13 residues. Written as DNA, the CDR3 is TGTGCCAGCTCACCTACACAGAACACTGAAGCTTTCTTT. Protein sequence: CASSPTQNTEAFF.

This clone was seen more than once but under ten times. The chain has TRBV6-5 and TRBJ2-1; D not resolved. Trimming shortened V by 0 bases and J by 7 bases, and 7 bases separated the two germline ends. Germline CDR1 MNHEY, CDR2 SVGAGI. This CDR3 has 13 residues. CDR3 region: CASSYSRFNEQFF. DNA of the CDR3: TGTGCCAGCAGTTACTCAAGGTTTAATGAGCAGTTCTTC.

Only a few counts were recorded for this clone. The chain couples TRBV7-9 to TRBJ2-5; TRBD1 agrees at 9 bases. Germline V gene data show CDR1 as SEHNR and CDR2 as FQNEAQ (reference sequence). The length of the CDR3 is 17 residues. Trimming took 5 bases from V and 4 from J; bases not matched to a gene: 14. The CDR3 here is CASSQALTGGSGETQYF. Written as DNA, the CDR3 is TGTGCCAGCAGCCAAGCCTTGACAGGGGGTTCGGGAGAGACCCAGTACTTC.

This clone was counted a few times. The chain employs TRBV11-1 and TRBJ2-2, with 7 bases that match TRBD1. CDR3 length: 14 residues. V lost 5 bases and J lost 4; bases outside the gene matches: 4. Germline-derived CDR1 and CDR2 are SGHAT and FQDESV (reference sequence). The CDR3 DNA is TGTGCCAGCAGCGGGCGACAGGGCACCGGGGAGCTGTTTTTT. Residues: CASSGRQGTGELFF.

There are many counts of this clone. The chain is built from TRBV7-2 and TRBJ1-5, with TRBD1 matching 7 bases. The germline V gene encodes CDR1 SGHTA and CDR2 FQGNSA. The CDR3 extends over 13 amino acids. V trimming: 6 bases; J trimming: 9 bases; junction bases outside the gene matches: 8. CDR3: CASRPQGLGPQHF. CDR3 nucleotides: TGTGCCAGCAGGCCACAGGGGTTGGGGCCCCAGCATTTT.

This clone was picked up a small number of times. The CDR3 reads CASQALNTEAFF. DNA of the CDR3: TGTGCCAGCCAGGCGTTGAACACTGAAGCTTTCTTT. The V call is TRBV6-5, the J call TRBJ1-1; D uncertain. Germline V lookup: CDR1 MNHEY, CDR2 SVGAGI. V was clipped by 8 bases and J by 0 bases, with 7 bases between them. This CDR3 has 12 amino acids.

This clone counts as medium-sized. V and J are TRBV5-6 and TRBJ2-2; the D is unclear. V gave up 4 bases and J gave up 1 base, with 5 bases separating them. This CDR3 contains 13 residues. The germline V gene encodes CDR1 SGHDT and CDR2 YYEEEE. The CDR3 coding sequence is TGTGCCAGCAGCCCGTGGAACACCGGGGAGCTGTTTTTT. Its translation is CASSPWNTGELFF. Complete variable domain (other parts from reference TRBV5-6 and TRBJ2-2): DAGVTQSPTHLIKTRGQQVTLRCSPKSGHDTVSWYQQALGQGPQFIFQYYEEEERQRGNFPDRFSGHQFPNYSSELNVNALLLGDSALYLCASSPWNTGELFFGEGSRLTVL.

The sample holds many counts of this clone. This chain's CDR3 is CASSGTSGMNTQYF. In DNA form, the CDR3 reads TGTGCCAGCAGCGGGACTAGCGGGATGAATACGCAGTATTTT. The rearrangement links TRBV28 to TRBJ2-3, with TRBD2 matching 13 bases. CDR3 length: 14 residues. V shed 6 bases, J shed 7 bases, and the junction held 4 bases outside the gene matches. From germline, CDR1 is MDHEN and CDR2 SYDVKM. Based on the CDR3 plus reference TRBV28 and TRBJ2-3, the full variable domain is DVKVTQSSRYLVKRTGEKVFLECVQDMDHENMFWYRQDPGLGLRLIYFSYDVKMKEKGDIPEGYSVSREKKERFSLILESASTNQTSMYLCASSGTSGMNTQYFGPGTRLTVL.

The chain is built from TRBV28 and TRBJ2-5; D unclear. Deletions cut 6 bases from V and 10 bases from J, with 21 bases between. In germline, CDR1 is MDHEN, CDR2 SYDVKM. This CDR3 comprises 14 residues. The CDR3 sequence: CASSSRFFSQNQYF. The DNA for the CDR3 is TGTGCCAGCAGCTCCAGGTTCTTTTCTCAAAACCAGTACTTC.

This chain joins TRBV4-2 and TRBJ2-7; TRBD1 or TRBD2 may be the D gene (5 bases each). This CDR3 is 14 amino acids long. Trimming removed 1 base from V and 4 bases from J, with 11 bases in between. CDR1 LGHNA and CDR2 YNFKEQ come from the germline V gene. CDR3 coding DNA: TGTGCCAGCAGCCAAGGAGGGGATTGGTACGAGCAGTACTTC. Protein: CASSQGGDWYEQYF.

This clone was seen only a few times. A read error may explain this, as a much larger clone is one base away. This chain joins TRBV7-9 and TRBJ2-1; no firm D call. Deletions cut 8 bases from V and 1 base from J, with 3 bases between. The CDR3 has 11 amino acids. In germline, CDR1 is SEHNR, CDR2 FQNEAQ (reference sequence). DNA of the CDR3: TGTGCCAGCGGGTCCTACAATGAGCAGTTCTTC. Translating gives CASGSYNEQFF. Using reference TRBV7-9 and TRBJ2-1 for the parts outside the CDR3, the full variable domain is DTGVSQNPRHKITKRGQNVTFRCDPISEHNRLYWYRQTLGQGPEFLTYFQNEAQLEKSRLLSDRFSAERPKGSFSTLEIQRTEQGDSAMYLCASGSYNEQFFGPGTRLTVL.

This clone appeared many times. At the DNA level, this CDR3 is encoded by other sequences in the same sample as well. V is TRBV7-2 and J is TRBJ2-7; 7 positions match TRBD1. Germline lookup yields CDR1 SGHTA and CDR2 FQGNSA. The CDR3 totals 14 residues. Trimming took 0 bases from V and 3 from J; bases not matched to a gene: 2. CDR3 sequence (DNA): TGTGCCAGCAGCTTAGCATCAGGGGGCTACGAGCAGTACTTC. Protein product: CASSLASGGYEQYF.

V is TRBV6-5 and J is TRBJ2-7; the D is unclear. V dropped 0 bases and J dropped 9 bases, with 6 bases sitting between them. The germline V gene has CDR1 MNHEY and CDR2 SVGAGI. The CDR3 length is 11 residues. DNA for the CDR3: TGTGCCAGCAGTTACTCGCGCGTGCAGTACTTC. This codes for CASSYSRVQYF.

Only a few counts were recorded for this clone. The chain links TRBV28 to TRBJ2-5; TRBD2 agrees at 13 bases. The J segment lost 0 bases and the V segment lost 4 bases, leaving 2 bases of the junction unmatched. Germline V gives CDR1 MDHEN, CDR2 SYDVKM. The CDR3 has 16 amino acids. The CDR3, as DNA: TGTGCCAGCAGTTCTGGGACTAGCGGGGACCAAGAGACCCAGTACTTC. Translated: CASSSGTSGDQETQYF.

The table lists this clone with a few counts. This chain connects TRBV7-2 to TRBJ2-7; a possible D gene is TRBD1 (6 bases). The germline CDR1 and CDR2 sequences are SGHTA and FQGNSA. Trimming removed 1 base from V and 2 bases from J, with 6 bases in between. There are 13 residues in the CDR3. CDR3 loop: CASSLDRAYEQYF. In DNA, the CDR3 is TGTGCCAGCAGCTTAGACAGGGCCTACGAGCAGTACTTC.

The chain carries TRBV5-4 and TRBJ2-7; 8 bases map to TRBD1. Germline CDR1 is SGHNT and CDR2 is YYREEE (reference sequence). This CDR3 comprises 15 residues. V lost 2 bases to trimming and J lost 0 bases; unmatched junction nucleotides: 4. In nucleotides, the CDR3 is TGTGCCAGCAGCTTTGGACAGGGCCGCTCCTACGAGCAGTACTTC. Encoded protein: CASSFGQGRSYEQYF.